Described below is a single T cell receptor beta chain sequence and its context. This sample was taken from a study of cytomegalovirus exposure and HLA in healthy donors. Primers included in the PCR were 60 Vbeta and 13 Jbeta primers. Sequenced by immunoSEQ multiplex PCR; TCRdb stores in-frame clones only, minus some. In the table there are around 160,000 clones, roughly 77% of which are singletons. The CDR3 is 15 residues long. The ends were cut back, 1 base at V and 1 base at J, with 10 bases in the middle. The origin of this receptor is a man over 45 in good health and CMV-seropositive. The specimen sequenced was PBMCs. The chain couples TRBV23-1 to TRBJ1-2; possible D gene TRBD1, 5 bases. TRBV23-1 is placed among ORFs of uncertain function. The CDR3 here is CASSQLGRVNYGYTF. The CDR3, as DNA: TGCGCCAGCAGTCAATTGGGCAGGGTTAACTATGGCTACACCTTC.